One sample yielded the 16 T cell receptor beta chains listed below, sequenced in a study of T cell responses to AZD1222 COVID-19 vaccine. Sequenced by immunoSEQ multiplex PCR; TCRdb stores in-frame clones only, minus some. The top ten hold about 6% of the sample, which has 150,000 to 200,000 clones, 90% seen once. The input for sequencing was peripheral blood, taken 28 days after the second AZD1222 dose. The receptor source for this set is an adult who received the AZD1222 COVID-19 vaccine.

V is TRBV25-1 and J is TRBJ1-2, with TRBD1 matching 7 bases. Losses at the gene ends were 1 base for V and 5 bases for J; bases not matched to a gene: 7. This CDR3 is 15 amino acids long. Per the germline V gene, CDR1 is MGHDK and CDR2 is SYGVNS. CDR3 residues: CASSESLGTVYGYTF. The CDR3 DNA is TGTGCCAGCAGTGAATCCCTCGGGACAGTTTATGGCTACACCTTC.

The V and J genes are TRBV3-1 (or the pseudogene TRBV3-2) and TRBJ1-4; D is uncertain. Trimming pared 1 base from V and 11 bases from J, leaving 14 bases between. Germline CDR1 reads LGHDT; CDR2 reads YNNKEL (reference sequence). This CDR3 spans 14 amino acids. CDR3 DNA: TGTGCCAGCAGCCAAGTGACGGCCCGTAGGAAACTGTTTTTT. This sequence encodes CASSQVTARRKLFF.

This chain joins TRBV5-1 and TRBJ1-6; TRBD1 might be the D (6 bases). The CDR3 runs to 16 residues. Germline CDR1 and CDR2: SGHRS and YFSETQ. The ends were cut back, 0 bases at V and 9 bases at J, with 16 bases in the middle. CDR3 coding DNA: TGCGCCAGCAGCTTGGCCTTCACAGGGCTAGGTTCACCCCTCCACTTT. Encoded protein: CASSLAFTGLGSPLHF.

The chain links TRBV19 to TRBJ2-7; no reliable D call. CDR3 length: 14 amino acids. V lost 8 bases to trimming and J lost 1 base, with 15 bases between them. Germline V gene data show CDR1 as LNHDA and CDR2 as SQIVND (reference sequence). CDR3 loop: CASSKGGLSYEQYF. In DNA, the CDR3 is TGTGCCAGTTCAAAGGGTGGGCTTTCCTACGAGCAGTACTTC.

This clone was seen a single time. This chain joins TRBV2 and TRBJ2-3; 11 nucleotides agree with TRBD2. Per the germline V gene, CDR1 is SNHLY and CDR2 is FYNNEI. With 10 bases clipped from V and 3 bases from J, the junction kept 9 bases outside the gene matches. CDR3 length equals 15 residues. The DNA of the CDR3 is TGTGCCACATCTAGCGGGGGGAGGTGGACAGATACGCAGTATTTT. Protein: CATSSGGRWTDTQYF.

The chain employs TRBV27 and TRBJ2-3; D unclear. The germline CDR1 and CDR2 sequences are MNHEY and SMNVEV (reference sequence). The CDR3 extends over 15 amino acids. V was shortened by 1 base and J by 2 bases, with 10 bases between the two germline ends. CDR3 nucleotide sequence: TGTGCCAGCAGTTTATTGGCCTTAACCACAGATACGCAGTATTTT. Translation: CASSLLALTTDTQYF.

The chain joins TRBV25-1 to TRBJ1-6, with 9 bases that match TRBD1. The CDR3 extends over 15 amino acids. J was trimmed by 9 bases and V by 6 bases; bases with no gene match: 9. CDR1 and CDR2 (germline): MGHDK, SYGVNS. CDR3 protein: CASRPGQGDSSPLHF. Written as DNA, the CDR3 is TGTGCCAGCAGACCGGGACAGGGCGACTCTTCACCCCTCCACTTT. Filled out from reference TRBV25-1 and TRBJ1-6, the complete variable domain reads EADIYQTPRYLVIGTGKKITLECSQTMGHDKMYWYQQDPGMELHLIHYSYGVNSTEKGDLSSESTVSRIRTEHFPLTLESARPSHTSQYLCASRPGQGDSSPLHFGNGTRLTVT.

The V and J genes are TRBV6-5 and TRBJ1-1; D ambiguous. CDR3 length: 15 residues. Germline lookup yields CDR1 MNHEY and CDR2 SVGAGI. Trimming took 4 bases from V and 3 from J, leaving 15 bases between them. The CDR3 region has the DNA TGTGCCAGCAGTTCAAGAGGGCCGAGGTACACTGAAGCTTTCTTT. Protein sequence: CASSSRGPRYTEAFF.

This chain joins TRBV12-3 or TRBV12-4 and TRBJ1-2; no reliable D call. V lost 6 bases and J lost 1, with 6 bases in between. The CDR3 is 12 amino acids. CDR3 sequence reads: CASRDGNYGYTF. For the CDR3, the DNA is TGTGCCAGCAGGGACGGTAACTATGGCTACACCTTC.

V gene TRBV4-2 combines with J gene TRBJ2-7; D uncertain. CDR1 and CDR2 from the germline V gene are LGHNA and YNFKEQ. V was shortened by 3 bases and J by 7 bases, with 22 bases between the two germline ends. This CDR3 comprises 16 residues. CDR3 DNA: TGTGCCAGCAGCCAGCCTCAACTAAGTCTGCTGAGTGAGCAGTACTTC. This sequence encodes CASSQPQLSLLSEQYF.

This clone occurred a few times. V usage is TRBV7-9 and J usage is TRBJ1-1; no reliable D call. This CDR3 spans 13 amino acids. Germline CDR1 reads SEHNR; CDR2 reads FQNEAQ (reference sequence). Trimming took off 4 bases at V and 2 bases at J, with 8 bases between the two ends. CDR3 loop: CASSSETNTEAFF. CDR3 in DNA: TGTGCCAGCAGCTCTGAAACAAACACTGAAGCTTTCTTT.

This clone has just one count. The chain's CDR3 is CAWRFQETYNSPLHF. The CDR3 DNA reads TGTGCCTGGAGATTTCAGGAAACTTATAATTCACCCCTCCACTTT. This chain joins TRBV30 and TRBJ1-6; D gene unclear. Trimming removed 3 bases from V and 4 bases from J, with 13 bases in between. The CDR3 runs to 15 residues. Germline V CDR1 and CDR2: GTSNPN, SVGIG (reference sequence).

This sequence joins TRBV19 and TRBJ1-4, with a weak D call TRBD1 (5 bases). CDR1 and CDR2 (germline): LNHDA, SQIVND (reference sequence). V was clipped by 5 bases and J by 0 bases, with 13 bases between them. This CDR3 is built from 16 residues. The CDR3 reads CASSRRQPPTNEKLFF. As DNA, the CDR3 is TGTGCCAGTAGTCGTCGACAGCCCCCAACTAATGAAAAACTGTTTTTT.

The chain is built from TRBV3-1 (or the pseudogene TRBV3-2) and TRBJ2-7; possible D gene TRBD2, 5 bases. Germline CDR1 is LGHDT and CDR2 is YNNKEL (reference sequence). The CDR3 length is 12 residues. V lost 5 bases, J lost 9 bases, and 14 bases lay in between. CDR3 loop: CASSSMEEGQYF. In nucleotides, the CDR3 is TGTGCCAGCAGCTCAATGGAAGAGGGGCAGTACTTC.

The DNA of the CDR3 is TGTGCCAGCGGTCGGGGCAGCACCTACGAGCAGTACTTC. Its translation is CASGRGSTYEQYF. The chain employs TRBV7-2 and TRBJ2-7; D may match TRBD1 or TRBD2 (5 bases each). CDR3 length equals 13 residues. V lost 8 bases and J lost 2, with 13 bases in between. Germline CDR1 is SGHTA and CDR2 is FQGNSA.

The rearrangement uses TRBV18 and TRBJ1-5; TRBD1 is a possible D gene (6 bases). V lost 3 bases and J 4 bases, leaving 13 bases between the germline ends. The CDR3 spans 15 residues. Germline V gene sequence: CDR1 KGHSH, CDR2 LQKENI. CDR3: CASSPSGQSNQPQHF. In nucleotides, the CDR3 is TGTGCCAGCTCACCCTCTGGACAGTCAAATCAGCCCCAGCATTTT.